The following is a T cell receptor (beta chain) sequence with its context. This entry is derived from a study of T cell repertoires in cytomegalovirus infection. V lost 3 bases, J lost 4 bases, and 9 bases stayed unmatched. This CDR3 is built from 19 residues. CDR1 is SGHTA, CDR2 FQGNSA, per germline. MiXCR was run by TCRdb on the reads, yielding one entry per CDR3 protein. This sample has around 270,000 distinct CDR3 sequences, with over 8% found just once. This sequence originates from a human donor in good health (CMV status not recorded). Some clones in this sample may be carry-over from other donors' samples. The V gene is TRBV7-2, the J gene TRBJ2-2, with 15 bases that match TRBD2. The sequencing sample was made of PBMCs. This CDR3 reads CASSLAPGLAGGSTGELFF. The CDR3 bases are TGTGCCAGCAGCTTGGCCCCGGGACTAGCGGGGGGATCCACCGGGGAGCTGTTTTTT. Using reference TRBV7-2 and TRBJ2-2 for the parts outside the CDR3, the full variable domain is GAGVSQSPSNKVTEKGKDVELRCDPISGHTALYWYRQSLGQGLEFLIYFQGNSAPDKSGLPSDRFSAERTGGSVSTLTIQRTQQEDSAVYLCASSLAPGLAGGSTGELFFGEGSRLTVL.